There are a few counts of the clone carrying this T cell receptor beta chain. The data are from a study of response to subunit inactivated influenza vaccine. Each CDR3 protein is one row after TCRdb ran MiXCR on the RT-PCR reads. The sample includes about 540,000 distinct CDR3 sequences, roughly a quarter of them seen just once. The CDR3 runs to 16 residues. Trimming pared 7 bases from V and 0 bases from J, leaving 17 bases between. The data also belong to a second study, concerning T cells expressing NK-cell markers. That source reports: Beta-chain TCR cDNA was generated via 5'RACE template switching with UMIs. Out of eight donors sequenced, seven tested HCMV-seropositive and the remaining one seronegative. Restricting sorting to alpha-beta TCR T cells was achieved in several experiments by an anti-gamma-delta TCR antibody. Of CD8+ T cells, about 1.0-8% belonged to dominant NKG2C+ clonotypes in 5 or 6 donors. The leading position in the CD3+CD56-NKG2C+ fraction of a handful of donors also went to these clonotypes.

The sequence came from a man aged 50-60 years who received an inactivated influenza vaccine. Material: CD4+ T cells sorted from PBMCs, obtained roughly 13 days after vaccination. J is TRBJ2-3 and V is TRBV12-3 or TRBV12-4, with no clear D. This chain's CDR3 is CASTHPQATSTDTQYF. Here the CDR3 DNA reads TGTGCCAGCACCCACCCCCAGGCCACTAGCACAGATACGCAGTATTTT.